The 22 T cell receptor beta chains reported below all come from one sample, sequenced in a study of cytomegalovirus exposure and HLA in healthy donors. Primers included in the PCR were 60 Vbeta and 13 Jbeta primers. TCRdb's table, derived via immunoSEQ multiplex PCR, lists solely in-frame clones and lacks some. Counted here are around 120,000 clones, more than 80% occurring once; the ten biggest clones make up 5.5% to 7%. Sequencing used PBMCs. Every receptor here comes from a woman aged 40-49 years in good health and CMV-seropositive.

CDR3 sequence: CASRISGQVHEKLFF. CDR3 nucleotide sequence: TGCGCCAGCAGAATAAGTGGGCAGGTACATGAAAAACTGTTTTTT. The chain uses TRBV5-1 and TRBJ1-4; D uncertain. The CDR3 has 15 residues. Germline V gene data show CDR1 as SGHRS and CDR2 as YFSETQ. The V end lost 5 bases, the J end lost 6 bases, and 17 bases lay between the germline ends.

The V and J genes are TRBV5-6 and TRBJ2-3; TRBD2 aligns across 11 bases. From germline, CDR1 is SGHDT and CDR2 YYEEEE. The CDR3 has 17 amino acids. Unmatched junction bases numbered 7, after V lost 4 bases and J lost 0 bases. The CDR3 DNA reads as TGTGCCAGCAGCCTCCTAAGACTAGCGGGGAGCACAGATACGCAGTATTTT. Its protein is CASSLLRLAGSTDTQYF.

The rearrangement links TRBV2 to TRBJ2-2; TRBD2 aligns across 10 bases. Germline-derived CDR1 and CDR2 are SNHLY and FYNNEI. CDR3 length: 16 residues. Germline trimming cut 4 bases from V and 2 bases from J; bases unmatched to any gene: 4. The DNA for the CDR3 is TGTGCCAGCAGTGTGGCTAGCGGGGGTAACACCGGGGAGCTGTTTTTT. Amino acids: CASSVASGGNTGELFF.

The CDR3, as DNA: TGTGCCAGCTCGCGATCCACAGGGGAAGCTTTCTTT. Translating it yields CASSRSTGEAFF. The rearrangement joins TRBV18 to TRBJ1-1; TRBD1 might be the D (6 bases). Germline V gene data show CDR1 as KGHSH and CDR2 as LQKENI. V lost 6 bases, J lost 8 bases, and 13 bases lay in between. The CDR3 loop spans 12 amino acids.

The V and J genes are TRBV11-2 and TRBJ2-5, with a possible D match to TRBD2 (5 bases). Per germline, CDR1 SGHAT and CDR2 FQNNGV. There are 15 residues in the CDR3. V dropped 3 bases and J dropped 1 base, with 12 bases sitting between them. This CDR3 reads CASSFPMGVQETQYF. The CDR3 DNA reads as TGTGCCAGCAGCTTCCCCATGGGAGTCCAAGAGACCCAGTACTTC. Using reference TRBV11-2 and TRBJ2-5 for the parts outside the CDR3, the full variable domain is EAGVAQSPRYKIIEKRQSVAFWCNPISGHATLYWYQQILGQGPKLLIQFQNNGVVDDSQLPKDRFSAERLKGVDSTLKIQPAKLEDSAVYLCASSFPMGVQETQYFGPGTRLLVL.

The chain combines TRBV7-3 with TRBJ2-5; 9 nucleotides line up with TRBD2. Germline CDR1 SGHTA, CDR2 FQGTGA. The junction had 4 bases not matched to a gene; V was cut back by 6 bases and J by 2 bases. CDR3 size: 14 residues. The chain's CDR3 is CASSLAGTQETQYF. In DNA, the CDR3 is TGTGCCAGCAGTCTAGCGGGGACTCAAGAGACCCAGTACTTC. The entire variable domain, with the rest obtained from reference TRBV7-3 and TRBJ2-5, is as follows: GAGVSQTPSNKVTEKGKYVELRCDPISGHTALYWYRQSLGQGPEFLIYFQGTGAADDSGLPNDRFFAVRPEGSVSTLKIQRTERGDSAVYLCASSLAGTQETQYFGPGTRLLVL.

This clone has a handful of counts. At one of its ends the junction is not consistent with the germline gene, which may arise from a read error. The rearrangement joins TRBV7-7 to TRBJ2-2; the D gene is possibly TRBD1 (5 bases). The length of the CDR3 is 16 residues. CDR1 and CDR2 (germline): SSHAT, FNYEAQ (reference sequence). CDR3: CASSLVPGRDTGELFF. DNA of the CDR3: TGTGCTAGCAGCTTAGTTCCCGGCAGGGACACCGGGGAGCTGTTTTTT. Combining the CDR3 with reference TRBV7-7 and TRBJ2-2 gives the whole variable domain GAGVSQSPRYKVTKRGQDVTLRCDPISSHATLYWYQQALGQGPEFLTYFNYEAQPDKSGLPSDRFSAERPEGSISTLTIQRTEQRDSAMYRCASSLVPGRDTGELFFGEGSRLTVL.

A few counts support this clone. The CDR3 region is CASSRGQMIDEQFF. As DNA, the CDR3 is TGTGCCAGCAGCAGAGGACAGATGATTGATGAGCAGTTCTTC. The chain is built from TRBV7-2 and TRBJ2-1, with TRBD1 as a possible D gene (6 bases). Deletions cut 5 bases from V and 8 bases from J, with 16 bases between. This CDR3 comprises 14 residues. Germline-derived CDR1 and CDR2 are SGHTA and FQGNSA.

V is TRBV5-1 and J is TRBJ1-2; D is undetermined. CDR1 SGHRS and CDR2 YFSETQ come from the germline V gene. Trimming cost V 3 bases and J 8 bases, with 20 bases left between them. The CDR3 runs 15 residues. The CDR3 DNA is TGCGCCAGCAGCTCAAACTCCCGGGCCGGAGGGGGCTACACCTTC. It encodes CASSSNSRAGGGYTF.

This rearrangement joins TRBV7-6 to TRBJ1-5; perhaps TRBD1 as D (6 bases). The CDR3 length is 13 residues. The V gene's germline CDR1 is SGHVS and CDR2 FNYEAQ. V gave up 3 bases and J gave up 4 bases, with 7 bases separating them. The CDR3 protein is CASSLGANQPQHF. DNA for the CDR3: TGTGCCAGCAGCTTGGGGGCTAATCAGCCCCAGCATTTT.

For this clone: No DNA is shown, since the ends of the CDR3 on it are uncertain; the CDR3 is the one TCRdb lists. This chain links TRBV7-9 with TRBJ2-5; the table gives TRBD2 as D, unverified against the DNA. Germline lookup yields CDR1 SEHNR and CDR2 FQNEAQ (reference sequence). Including both end residues, the CDR3 is 15 amino acids long. The CDR3 sequence: CASSSGQGGSETQYF.

The chain employs TRBV6-5 and TRBJ1-6; 11 bases align to TRBD1. V lost 1 base to trimming and J lost 6 bases; unmatched junction nucleotides: 2. The CDR3 is 16 residues long. The germline V gene has CDR1 MNHEY and CDR2 SVGAGI. The CDR3 DNA reads as TGTGCCAGCAGTTACTTCGGGACAGGGGGTAATTCACCCCTCCACTTT. This translates into CASSYFGTGGNSPLHF.

CDR3 protein: CSVERGTGYGYTF. The DNA of the CDR3 is TGCAGCGTTGAAAGGGGAACGGGCTATGGCTACACCTTC. The genes are TRBV29-1 and TRBJ1-2; D possibly corresponds to TRBD1 (5 bases). From germline, CDR1 is SQVTM and CDR2 ANQGSEA. The germline V and J ends were trimmed by 2 bases and 4 bases, with 11 bases remaining between them. The CDR3 runs to 13 residues.

The chain joins TRBV4-2 to TRBJ2-3; a possible D gene is TRBD2 (6 bases). Germline V gives CDR1 LGHNA, CDR2 YNFKEQ. The CDR3 has 14 amino acids. Deletions cut 1 base from V and 9 bases from J, with 14 bases between. The DNA of the CDR3 is TGTGCCAGCAGCCAAGCCATGGACGGGGGAACGCAGTATTTT. It translates to CASSQAMDGGTQYF.

The rearrangement joins TRBV27 to TRBJ2-7; 7 bases fit TRBD2. Germline-derived CDR1 and CDR2 are MNHEY and SMNVEV (reference sequence). The CDR3 has 16 amino acids. The junction had 10 bases not matched to a gene; V was cut back by 1 base and J by 4 bases. CDR3 region: CASSLFPGTTLYEQYF. CDR3 coding DNA: TGTGCCAGCAGTTTATTCCCCGGGACTACCCTGTACGAGCAGTACTTC.

This clone turned up a few times. The V gene is TRBV7-8, the J gene TRBJ1-6; TRBD1 matches at 7 bases. Unmatched junction bases numbered 8, after V lost 2 bases and J lost 10 bases. The CDR3 is 15 residues long. Germline CDR1 SGHVS, CDR2 FQNEAQ. CDR3 DNA: TGTGCCAGCAGCTTACCACGACAGGGTACCTCACCCCTCCACTTT. This gives the protein CASSLPRQGTSPLHF.

The V call is TRBV27, the J call TRBJ2-5; D gene ambiguous. With 0 bases removed from V and 2 bases from J, the gap between germline ends came to 7 bases. Looked up from germline, CDR1 is MNHEY and CDR2 is SMNVEV (reference sequence). The CDR3 has 14 amino acids. The CDR3 DNA sequence: TGTGCCAGCAGTTTATCGGCTAGACAAGAGACCCAGTACTTC. This sequence encodes CASSLSARQETQYF.

The rearrangement links TRBV2 to TRBJ2-7; no clear D. With 6 bases removed from V and 7 bases from J, the gap between germline ends came to 16 bases. The CDR3 is made up of 13 amino acids. Germline CDR1 reads SNHLY; CDR2 reads FYNNEI. The CDR3 loop reads CASSDPRSGEQYF. DNA of the CDR3: TGTGCCAGCAGCGACCCGAGGTCTGGTGAGCAGTACTTC.

The rearrangement joins TRBV30 to TRBJ1-2; 8 bases are a match to TRBD1. The ends lost 2 bases at V and 2 bases at J; junction bases unmatched: 4. There are 14 residues in the CDR3. Germline CDR1 GTSNPN, CDR2 SVGIG (reference sequence). The CDR3 bases are TGTGCCTGGAGTAGGACAGGGAGGAACTATGGCTACACCTTC. Translated, it gives CAWSRTGRNYGYTF. Combining the CDR3 with reference TRBV30 and TRBJ1-2 gives the whole variable domain SQTIHQWPATLVQPVGSPLSLECTVEGTSNPNLYWYRQAAGRGLQLLFYSVGIGQISSEVPQNLSASRPQDRQFILSSKKLLLSDSGFYLCAWSRTGRNYGYTFGSGTRLTVV.

J is TRBJ2-7 and V is TRBV19; D gene uncertain. This CDR3 comprises 13 residues. The germline V and J ends were trimmed by 6 bases and 0 bases, with 9 bases remaining between them. In germline, CDR1 is LNHDA, CDR2 SQIVND (reference sequence). CDR3 sequence (DNA): TGTGCCAGTAGGAGAGGTAACTCCTACGAGCAGTACTTC. Translated: CASRRGNSYEQYF.

The chain employs TRBV28 and TRBJ2-1, with 8 bases lining up with TRBD2. Trimming cost V 2 bases and J 9 bases; bases outside gene matches: 9. This CDR3 is 15 amino acids long. Germline V lookup: CDR1 MDHEN, CDR2 SYDVKM. This chain's CDR3 is CASSLTAGTSAEQFF. CDR3 nucleotides: TGTGCCAGCAGTTTAACCGCCGGGACTAGTGCTGAGCAGTTCTTC.

Regarding this clone: Within the sample, other DNA sequences also encode this same CDR3. V is TRBV2 and J is TRBJ2-2; 7 positions agree with TRBD2. Germline CDR1 is SNHLY and CDR2 is FYNNEI. The CDR3 totals 14 residues. Germline trimming cut 7 bases from V and 0 bases from J; bases unmatched to any gene: 2. The CDR3 bases are TGTGCCAGCAAGAGCGGGACGAACACCGGGGAGCTGTTTTTT. Protein product: CASKSGTNTGELFF.